Following are 19 T cell receptor beta chains from one sample sequenced in a study of blood T cell repertoires in COVID-19. Using immunoSEQ multiplex PCR, the repertoire was profiled, and TCRdb retains in-frame clones only, with some absent. In the table there are roughly 330,000 clones, about 89% of which are singletons. The sequencing sample was made of PBMCs or T cells enriched from blood (not recorded which). Receptors were obtained from a woman aged 30 to 39 who had recovered from COVID-19.

The chain has TRBV4-3 and TRBJ2-3; perhaps TRBD2 as D (5 bases). This CDR3 has 14 amino acids. From germline, CDR1 is LGHNA and CDR2 YSLEER. Trimming removed 1 base at V and 6 bases at J, with 11 bases between. The CDR3 region has the DNA TGCGCCAGCAGCCAAGCCTCAACGGGGGATACGCAGTATTTT. Residues: CASSQASTGDTQYF.

The rearrangement links TRBV4-2 to TRBJ1-4, with 8 bases matching TRBD1. Germline assignment: CDR1 LGHNA and CDR2 YNFKEQ. The CDR3 contains 14 residues. The V gene end was trimmed by 6 bases and the J gene end by 8 bases; junction bases not matched to a gene: 8. CDR3 DNA: TGTGCCAGCAGTCACGACAGGGGCCTAGAAAAACTGTTTTTT. Protein product: CASSHDRGLEKLFF.

This clone was detected only a few times. V gene TRBV5-4 combines with J gene TRBJ2-7; TRBD2 agrees at 12 bases. Trimming took 4 bases from V and 2 from J; bases not matched to a gene: 10. This CDR3 is 17 amino acids long. Germline-derived CDR1 and CDR2 are SGHNT and YYREEE (reference sequence). The CDR3 reads CASSLDGLAGKTYEQYF. Written as DNA, the CDR3 is TGTGCCAGCAGCCTGGACGGACTAGCGGGGAAAACCTACGAGCAGTACTTC.

The chain joins TRBV2 to TRBJ2-1; TRBD2 agrees at 7 bases. Germline lookup yields CDR1 SNHLY and CDR2 FYNNEI. CDR3 length: 12 residues. Unmatched junction bases numbered 0, after V lost 4 bases and J lost 6 bases. CDR3 sequence: CASSGGGNEQFF. Written as DNA, the CDR3 is TGTGCCAGCAGTGGCGGGGGCAATGAGCAGTTCTTC.

In DNA form, the CDR3 reads TGTGCCAGCAGTCGTAGCGGGGGGGCCTCCTACGAGCAGTACTTC. This gives the protein CASSRSGGASYEQYF. V gene TRBV5-4 combines with J gene TRBJ2-7; 11 bases align to TRBD2. The germline V gene has CDR1 SGHNT and CDR2 YYREEE (reference sequence). The CDR3 totals 15 residues. V shed 5 bases and J 0 bases; nucleotides not matched to a gene: 4.

The chain recombines TRBV28 with TRBJ1-6, with TRBD1 identical over 9 bases. Losses at the gene ends were 6 bases for V and 2 bases for J; bases not matched to a gene: 8. This CDR3 is 17 amino acids long. The germline gives CDR1 MDHEN, CDR2 SYDVKM. This CDR3 is CASSRGQGHTYNSPLHF. The CDR3 DNA reads as TGTGCCAGCAGCCGGGGACAGGGTCACACCTATAATTCACCCCTCCACTTT. Full variable domain (rest looked up from reference TRBV28 and TRBJ1-6): DVKVTQSSRYLVKRTGEKVFLECVQDMDHENMFWYRQDPGLGLRLIYFSYDVKMKEKGDIPEGYSVSREKKERFSLILESASTNQTSMYLCASSRGQGHTYNSPLHFGNGTRLTVT.

V usage is TRBV7-8 and J usage is TRBJ2-7; 8 positions agree with TRBD2. From germline, CDR1 is SGHVS and CDR2 FQNEAQ. This CDR3 has 16 amino acids. The J segment lost 3 bases and the V segment lost 0 bases, leaving 7 bases of the junction unmatched. CDR3 bases: TGTGCCAGCAGCTTAGCGCCCAGCGGGGGAGACTACGAGCAGTACTTC. It yields the protein CASSLAPSGGDYEQYF.

V usage is TRBV7-8 and J usage is TRBJ2-7, with TRBD1 identical over 9 bases. The CDR3 has 14 residues. V shed 5 bases, J shed 3 bases, and the junction held 5 bases outside the gene matches. Germline CDR1 is SGHVS and CDR2 is FQNEAQ. The DNA for the CDR3 is TGTGCCAGCAGCCAGGGACAGGGAAACTACGAGCAGTACTTC. This encodes CASSQGQGNYEQYF.

The rearrangement joins TRBV7-8 to TRBJ2-3; 8 bases agree with TRBD2. Trimming cost V 1 base and J 5 bases; bases outside gene matches: 8. The CDR3 has 16 amino acids. The V gene's germline CDR1 is SGHVS and CDR2 FQNEAQ. This CDR3 reads CASSLVVGGGRDTQYF. For the CDR3, the DNA is TGTGCCAGCAGCTTAGTAGTCGGGGGGGGTCGAGATACGCAGTATTTT.

V and J are TRBV11-1 and TRBJ2-1; 7 bases fit TRBD1. Germline CDR1 SGHAT, CDR2 FQDESV (reference sequence). The CDR3 is made up of 13 amino acids. The junction had 5 bases not matched to a gene; V was cut back by 2 bases and J by 10 bases. The CDR3 loop reads CASSLLGGGEQFF. CDR3 nucleotides: TGTGCCAGCAGCTTATTAGGGGGCGGAGAGCAGTTCTTC. The full variable domain, its missing parts supplied by reference TRBV11-1 and TRBJ2-1, is EAEVAQSPRYKITEKSQAVAFWCDPISGHATLYWYRQILGQGPELLVQFQDESVVDDSQLPKDRFSAERLKGVDSTLKIQPAELGDSAMYLCASSLLGGGEQFFGPGTRLTVL.

This chain links TRBV10-2 with TRBJ2-3; D may be TRBD2 (7 bases). Germline-derived CDR1 and CDR2 are WSHSY and SAAADI. The CDR3 is 16 residues long. The germline V and J ends were trimmed by 3 bases and 2 bases, with 15 bases remaining between them. CDR3 DNA sequence: TGCGCCAGCAGTGAACTCCGAGGGGGGGCCACAGATACGCAGTATTTT. Translated, it gives CASSELRGGATDTQYF.

In its sample, this clone was seen a few times. The chain is built from TRBV4-3 and TRBJ1-1; TRBD1 might be the D (5 bases). The CDR3 is 15 amino acids. V dropped 0 bases and J dropped 11 bases, with 19 bases sitting between them. Germline V lookup: CDR1 LGHNA, CDR2 YSLEER. CDR3 nucleotide sequence: TGCGCCAGCAGCCAAGATCAAACAGGAACGGTGTGGGCTTTCTTT. This sequence encodes CASSQDQTGTVWAFF.

V and J are TRBV6-6 and TRBJ1-1, with TRBD1 matching 12 bases. Germline CDR1 is MNHNY and CDR2 is SVGAGI (reference sequence). With 5 bases clipped from V and 7 bases from J, the junction kept 17 bases outside the gene matches. CDR3 length: 18 amino acids. CDR3 residues: CASSHIWGQGAEYSEAFF. The DNA for the CDR3 is TGTGCCAGCAGTCACATCTGGGGACAGGGGGCTGAATATAGTGAAGCTTTCTTT.

This chain joins TRBV19 and TRBJ2-6, with 10 nucleotides matching TRBD1. This CDR3 has 15 residues. The germline V gene encodes CDR1 LNHDA and CDR2 SQIVND (reference sequence). Unmatched junction bases numbered 10, after V lost 7 bases and J lost 10 bases. CDR3 nucleotide sequence: TGTGCCAGTATTCCGTCCCGGGACAGGGGAAACGTCCTGACTTTC. Its translation is CASIPSRDRGNVLTF.

J is TRBJ1-2 and V is TRBV5-6; 9 positions agree with TRBD1. V was pared by 2 bases and J by 5 bases, with 10 bases of the junction left unmatched. The CDR3 is made up of 16 amino acids. CDR1 and CDR2 from the germline V gene are SGHDT and YYEEEE. CDR3 DNA: TGTGCCAGCAGCTTCGGGACAGGGTCGGTGATATATGGCTACACCTTC. This gives the protein CASSFGTGSVIYGYTF.

V gene TRBV29-1 combines with J gene TRBJ2-1, with TRBD1 matching 12 bases. The germline V gene encodes CDR1 SQVTM and CDR2 ANQGSEA. With 8 bases clipped from V and 8 bases from J, the junction kept 10 bases outside the gene matches. This CDR3 comprises 14 residues. The DNA for the CDR3 is TGCAGCATCCAAGGGGGACAGGGGGCGGATGAGCAGTTCTTC. Its protein product is CSIQGGQGADEQFF.

This clone was found once. This chain joins TRBV19 and TRBJ1-1; the D gene is possibly TRBD1 (6 bases). The CDR3 extends over 13 amino acids. The germline V gene encodes CDR1 LNHDA and CDR2 SQIVND (reference sequence). Between the trimmed V and J ends, which lost 4 bases and 9 bases, there was a span of 15 bases. CDR3 sequence reads: CASSTQGQTKAFF. The DNA for the CDR3 is TGTGCCAGTAGTACGCAGGGGCAAACCAAAGCTTTCTTT.

CDR3 in amino acids: CASSDDRAAEAFF. CDR3 coding DNA: TGTGCCAGCAGTGACGACAGGGCCGCTGAAGCTTTCTTT. V usage is TRBV6-2 or TRBV6-3 and J usage is TRBJ1-1; TRBD1 matches 7 bases. The germline CDR1 and CDR2 sequences are MNHEY and SVGEGT. The V gene end was trimmed by 5 bases and the J gene end by 6 bases; junction bases not matched to a gene: 6. The CDR3 runs to 13 residues.

The CDR3: CASSLQGASNEKLFF. CDR3 DNA sequence: TGTGCCAGCAGTTTACAGGGGGCGTCTAATGAAAAACTGTTTTTT. This chain uses TRBV6-5 with TRBJ1-4, with 9 positions matching TRBD1. The ends lost 4 bases at V and 3 bases at J; junction bases unmatched: 3. The CDR3 covers 15 residues. CDR1 is MNHEY, CDR2 SVGAGI, per germline.